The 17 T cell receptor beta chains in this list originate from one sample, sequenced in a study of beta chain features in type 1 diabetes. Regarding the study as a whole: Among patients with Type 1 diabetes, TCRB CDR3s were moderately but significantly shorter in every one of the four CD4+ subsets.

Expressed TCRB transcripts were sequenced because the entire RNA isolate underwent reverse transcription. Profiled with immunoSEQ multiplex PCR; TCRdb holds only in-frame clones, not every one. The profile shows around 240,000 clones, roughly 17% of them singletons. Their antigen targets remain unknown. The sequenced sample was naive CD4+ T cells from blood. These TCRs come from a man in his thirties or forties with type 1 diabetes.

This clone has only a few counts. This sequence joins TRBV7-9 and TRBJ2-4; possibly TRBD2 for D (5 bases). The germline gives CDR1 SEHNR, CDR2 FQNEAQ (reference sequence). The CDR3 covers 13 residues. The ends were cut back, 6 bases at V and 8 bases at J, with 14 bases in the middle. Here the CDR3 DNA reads TGTGCCAGCAGGAGACAAGGCGGGTACATTCAGTACTTC. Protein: CASRRQGGYIQYF. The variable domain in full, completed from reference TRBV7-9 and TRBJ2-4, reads DTGVSQNPRHKITKRGQNVTFRCDPISEHNRLYWYRQTLGQGPEFLTYFQNEAQLEKSRLLSDRFSAERPKGSFSTLEIQRTEQGDSAMYLCASRRQGGYIQYFGAGTRLSVL.

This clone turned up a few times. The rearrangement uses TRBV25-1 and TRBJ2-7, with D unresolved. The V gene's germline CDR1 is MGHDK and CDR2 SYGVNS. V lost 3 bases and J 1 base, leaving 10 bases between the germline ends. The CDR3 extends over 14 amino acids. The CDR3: CASSDDHLSYEQYF. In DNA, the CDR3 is TGTGCCAGCAGTGATGACCATCTTTCCTACGAGCAGTACTTC.

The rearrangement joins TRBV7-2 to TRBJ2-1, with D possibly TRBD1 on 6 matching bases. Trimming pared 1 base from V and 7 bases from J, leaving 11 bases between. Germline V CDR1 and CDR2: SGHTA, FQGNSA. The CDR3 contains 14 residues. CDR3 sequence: CASSLDRAGNEQFF. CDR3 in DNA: TGTGCCAGCAGCTTAGACAGGGCAGGGAATGAGCAGTTCTTC.

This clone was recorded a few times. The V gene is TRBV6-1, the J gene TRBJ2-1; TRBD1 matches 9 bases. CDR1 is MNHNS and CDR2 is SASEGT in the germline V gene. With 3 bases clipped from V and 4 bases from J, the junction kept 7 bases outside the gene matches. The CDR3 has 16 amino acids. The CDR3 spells CASSEDYRGLYNEQFF. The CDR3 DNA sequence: TGTGCCAGCAGTGAGGATTACAGGGGGCTATACAATGAGCAGTTCTTC.

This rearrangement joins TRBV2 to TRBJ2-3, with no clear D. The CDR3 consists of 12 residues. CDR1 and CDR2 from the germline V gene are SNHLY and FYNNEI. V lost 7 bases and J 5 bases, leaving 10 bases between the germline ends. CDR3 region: CASTRDVDTQYF. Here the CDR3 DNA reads TGTGCCAGCACCCGAGATGTAGATACGCAGTATTTT.

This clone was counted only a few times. CDR3 residues: CASSQGLAGRGQYF. The CDR3 nucleotides are TGTGCCAGCAGTCAGGGACTAGCGGGACGGGGGCAGTACTTC. The chain links TRBV27 to TRBJ2-7; the match to TRBD2 covers 13 bases. V trimming: 5 bases; J trimming: 9 bases; junction bases outside the gene matches: 7. This CDR3 has 14 amino acids. The germline V gene has CDR1 MNHEY and CDR2 SMNVEV (reference sequence).

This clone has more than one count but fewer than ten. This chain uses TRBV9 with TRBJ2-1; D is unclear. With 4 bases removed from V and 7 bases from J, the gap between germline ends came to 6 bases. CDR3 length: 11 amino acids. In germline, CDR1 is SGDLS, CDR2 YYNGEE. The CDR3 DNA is TGTGCCAGCAGCTTAGAGAATGAGCAGTTCTTC. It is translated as CASSLENEQFF.

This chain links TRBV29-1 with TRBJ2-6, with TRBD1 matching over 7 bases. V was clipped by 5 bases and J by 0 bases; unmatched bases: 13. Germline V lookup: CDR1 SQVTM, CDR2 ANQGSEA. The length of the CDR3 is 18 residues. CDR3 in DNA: TGCAGCGTTCCGACGCGACAGGGCTCCGTCTCTGGGGCCAACGTCCTGACTTTC. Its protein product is CSVPTRQGSVSGANVLTF.

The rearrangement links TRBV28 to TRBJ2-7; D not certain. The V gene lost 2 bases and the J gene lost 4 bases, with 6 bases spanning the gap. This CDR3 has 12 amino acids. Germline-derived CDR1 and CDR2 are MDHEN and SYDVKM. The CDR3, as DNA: TGTGCCAGCAGTTTAATCGCTTACGAGCAGTACTTC. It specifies CASSLIAYEQYF.

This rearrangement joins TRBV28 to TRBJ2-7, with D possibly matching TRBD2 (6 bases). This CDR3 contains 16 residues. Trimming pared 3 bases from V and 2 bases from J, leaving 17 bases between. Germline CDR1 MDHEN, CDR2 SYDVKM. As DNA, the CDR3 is TGTGCCAGCAGTTTTAGGCCGCGGGACCGGCCCTACGAGCAGTACTTC. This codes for CASSFRPRDRPYEQYF.

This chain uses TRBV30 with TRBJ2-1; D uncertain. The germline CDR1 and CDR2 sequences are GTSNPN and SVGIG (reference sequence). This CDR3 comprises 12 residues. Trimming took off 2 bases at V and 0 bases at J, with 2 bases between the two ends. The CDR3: CAWSHSYNEQFF. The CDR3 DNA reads TGTGCCTGGAGTCACTCCTACAATGAGCAGTTCTTC.

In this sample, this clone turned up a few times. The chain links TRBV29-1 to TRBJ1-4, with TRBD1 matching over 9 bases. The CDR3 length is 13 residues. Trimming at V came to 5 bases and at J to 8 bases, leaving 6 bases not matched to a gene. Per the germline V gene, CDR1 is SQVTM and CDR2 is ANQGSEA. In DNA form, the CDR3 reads TGCAGCGTTAAAGGGGACAGGGAAGAAAAACTGTTTTTT. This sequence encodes CSVKGDREEKLFF.

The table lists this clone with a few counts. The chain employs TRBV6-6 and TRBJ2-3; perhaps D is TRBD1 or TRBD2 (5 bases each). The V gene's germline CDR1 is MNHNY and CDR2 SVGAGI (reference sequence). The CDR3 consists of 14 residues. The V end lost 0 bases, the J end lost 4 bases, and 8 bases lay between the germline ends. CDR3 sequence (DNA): TGTGCCAGCAGTTACTCGCTGGGGGCAGATACGCAGTATTTT. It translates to CASSYSLGADTQYF.

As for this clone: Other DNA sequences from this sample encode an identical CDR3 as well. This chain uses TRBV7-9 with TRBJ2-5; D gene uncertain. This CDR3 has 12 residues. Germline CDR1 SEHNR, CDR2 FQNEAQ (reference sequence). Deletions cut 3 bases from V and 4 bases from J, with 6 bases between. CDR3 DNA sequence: TGTGCCAGCAGCTTGAGAGGAGAGACCCAGTACTTC. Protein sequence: CASSLRGETQYF. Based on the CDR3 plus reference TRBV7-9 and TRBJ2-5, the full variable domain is DTGVSQNPRHKITKRGQNVTFRCDPISEHNRLYWYRQTLGQGPEFLTYFQNEAQLEKSRLLSDRFSAERPKGSFSTLEIQRTEQGDSAMYLCASSLRGETQYFGPGTRLLVL.

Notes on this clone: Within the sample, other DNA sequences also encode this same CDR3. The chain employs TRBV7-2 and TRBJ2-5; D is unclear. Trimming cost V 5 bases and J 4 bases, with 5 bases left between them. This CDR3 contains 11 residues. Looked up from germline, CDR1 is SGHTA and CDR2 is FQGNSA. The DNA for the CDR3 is TGTGCCAGCAGCCGTGGAGAGACCCAGTACTTC. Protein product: CASSRGETQYF.

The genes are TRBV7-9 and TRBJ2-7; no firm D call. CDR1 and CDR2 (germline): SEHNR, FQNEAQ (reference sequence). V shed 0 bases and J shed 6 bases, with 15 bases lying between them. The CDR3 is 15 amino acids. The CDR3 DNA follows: TGTGCCAGCAGCTTAGCTGCGGCCCAGTCGAGCGAGCAGTACTTC. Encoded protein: CASSLAAAQSSEQYF.

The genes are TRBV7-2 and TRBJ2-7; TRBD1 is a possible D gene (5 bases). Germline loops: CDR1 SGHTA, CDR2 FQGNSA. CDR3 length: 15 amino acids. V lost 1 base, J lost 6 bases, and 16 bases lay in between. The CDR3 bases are TGTGCCAGCAGCTTAGATCAGGGCCCCCGGCTCGAGCAGTACTTC. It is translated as CASSLDQGPRLEQYF.